The 3 T cell receptor beta chains listed next were all sequenced from one sample in a study of blood T cell repertoires in COVID-19. TCRdb's table, derived via immunoSEQ multiplex PCR, lists solely in-frame clones and lacks some. In the table there are 95,000 to 100,000 clones, about 84% of which are singletons. Sequencing was performed on peripheral blood. The receptors were gathered from a human donor in a cohort sampled during active COVID-19.

The rearrangement links TRBV4-3 to TRBJ1-2; no definite D call. The germline gives CDR1 LGHNA, CDR2 YSLEER. The length of the CDR3 is 15 residues. V lost 2 bases to trimming and J lost 7 bases, with 17 bases between them. CDR3: CASSQIAREVSGYTF. Here the CDR3 DNA reads TGCGCCAGCAGCCAAATCGCCCGGGAGGTGTCTGGCTACACCTTC.

The chain carries TRBV3-1 (or the pseudogene TRBV3-2) and TRBJ1-2, with D perhaps matching TRBD1 (6 bases). With 1 base removed from V and 2 bases from J, the gap between germline ends came to 14 bases. The CDR3 contains 16 residues. CDR1 and CDR2 (germline): LGHDT, YNNKEL (reference sequence). The CDR3 here is CASSQGGGGQNYGYTF. DNA of the CDR3: TGTGCCAGCAGCCAAGGGGGCGGGGGGCAGAACTATGGCTACACCTTC.

The chain links TRBV3-1 (or the pseudogene TRBV3-2) to TRBJ1-3, with 7 positions matching TRBD1. Trimming removed 0 bases from V and 5 bases from J; junction bases left unmatched: 10. CDR1 is LGHDT and CDR2 is YNNKEL in the germline V gene (reference sequence). The CDR3 spans 17 residues. Written as DNA, the CDR3 is TGTGCCAGCAGCCAAGATATTACGGGAGGGGGCAGAAACACCATATATTTT. It translates to CASSQDITGGGRNTIYF.